In this sample, the clone carrying this T cell receptor (beta chain) turned up a few times. The sample is drawn from a study of blood T cell repertoires in COVID-19. Trimming pared 4 bases from V and 5 bases from J, leaving 12 bases between. The CDR3 is 13 residues long. Germline V gene sequence: CDR1 SGHNT, CDR2 YYREEE (reference sequence). One Seattle source followed patients from active infection through their disease course. Original handling: Nucleated cell number was recorded as an estimate derived from reference gene primer amplification. The data were produced by immunoSEQ multiplex PCR, yet TCRdb's version contains in-frame clones alone and is incomplete. V and J calls and clone size are as listed in that table; D and trimming were resolved from the DNA. The sample has over 150,000 clones, roughly 90% seen once; the top ten hold roughly a sixth.

J is TRBJ1-2 and V is TRBV5-4, with D maybe TRBD1 (5 bases). This receptor was obtained from a middle-aged man with COVID-19, enrolled during active disease. The sample comprised peripheral blood. The CDR3 loop reads CASSVDTGYGYTF. DNA of the CDR3: TGTGCCAGCAGCGTGGACACAGGATATGGCTACACCTTC.